What follows describes a single T cell receptor (beta chain). The antigen is not known. The CDR3 extends over 16 amino acids. After removal of 5 bases from V and 0 bases from J, the junction contained 7 bases not matched to a gene. Germline V gene sequence: CDR1 SGHDT, CDR2 YYEEEE. One entry per CDR3 protein results from TCRdb running MiXCR on the 5' RACE reads. The sample has approximately 300,000 distinct CDR3 sequences, more than 20% seen once. These data belong to a study of CD8 T cells in ankylosing spondylitis. Points from the study as a whole: A motif of under ten highly homologous TCR beta variants was seen as apparently characteristic of ankylosing spondylitis blood. In ankylosing spondylitis patients, matched synovial fluid reportedly showed significant enrichment of disease-linked clones. Some of these motif variants have turned up before, in reports on reactive arthritis synovial fluid and blood. The authors found the disease-linked clones to be CD8+ and relatively rare in peripheral blood.

The sequencing sample was made of blood, either unsorted or a sorted T cell fraction (not recorded which). The V gene is TRBV5-6, the J gene TRBJ2-3; 9 positions match TRBD2. This clonotype was sampled from a female donor with ankylosing spondylitis or in good health (not recorded which). The CDR3 loop is CASRLAGVPSTDTQYF. The CDR3, as DNA: TGTGCCAGCAGGTTAGCGGGAGTACCTAGCACAGATACGCAGTATTTT.